The 16 T cell receptor beta chains presented below share a single source sample, sequenced in a study of blood T cell repertoires in COVID-19. TCRdb keeps only in-frame clones here, not all; method: immunoSEQ multiplex PCR. This sample has fewer than 350,000 clones, with 90% found just once. Sequences were obtained from peripheral blood. The source is a woman in her thirties with COVID-19, enrolled during active disease.

The chain links TRBV5-4 to TRBJ2-5; D unclear. V was clipped by 0 bases and J by 2 bases, with 5 bases between them. The CDR3 contains 13 residues. Germline assignment: CDR1 SGHNT and CDR2 YYREEE (reference sequence). The CDR3 DNA reads as TGTGCCAGCAGCTTGGCCCCTCAAGAGACCCAGTACTTC. Its protein is CASSLAPQETQYF.

This clone was detected only once. The CDR3 reads CASSSFSRGNQPQHF. CDR3 nucleotides: TGTGCCAGCAGTTCGTTTAGCCGGGGCAATCAGCCCCAGCATTTT. This chain links TRBV28 with TRBJ1-5; D is unclear. V lost 4 bases and J lost 2, with 12 bases in between. CDR1 is MDHEN, CDR2 SYDVKM, per germline. The CDR3 runs 15 residues.

J is TRBJ2-5 and V is TRBV30, with 7 bases identical to TRBD2. The V gene's germline CDR1 is GTSNPN and CDR2 SVGIG (reference sequence). This CDR3 comprises 13 residues. Trimming cost V 1 base and J 5 bases; bases outside gene matches: 4. The CDR3 loop reads CAWSGLAGETQYF. The CDR3 coding sequence is TGTGCCTGGAGTGGACTAGCAGGGGAGACCCAGTACTTC.

The rearrangement uses TRBV28 and TRBJ2-3; a possible D gene is TRBD1 (6 bases). The CDR3 is 12 residues long. V was shortened by 8 bases and J by 5 bases, with 11 bases between the two germline ends. Germline CDR1 is MDHEN and CDR2 is SYDVKM. The CDR3 bases are TGTGCCAGCGGGGGCGGATTAGATACGCAGTATTTT. It encodes CASGGGLDTQYF.

The V call is TRBV4-1, the J call TRBJ2-2; maybe TRBD1 (6 bases). Germline V gene data show CDR1 as MGHRA and CDR2 as YSYEKL. V lost 3 bases, J lost 4 bases, and 15 bases lay in between. This CDR3 contains 16 residues. DNA for the CDR3: TGCGCCAGCAGCCAGTTTGGGACATCTCGCACCGGGGAGCTGTTTTTT. Translated, it gives CASSQFGTSRTGELFF.

This clone was seen once. The chain joins TRBV30 to TRBJ1-2; 8 bases line up with TRBD1. The V gene's germline CDR1 is GTSNPN and CDR2 SVGIG (reference sequence). CDR3 size: 13 residues. The V segment lost 5 bases and the J segment 8 bases; nucleotides outside the gene matches: 10. CDR3 in DNA: TGTGCCTGGGCCCCGGACAGGGTGTTGGGCTACACCTTC. Its protein is CAWAPDRVLGYTF.

The gene calls are TRBV7-2 and TRBJ2-3; 13 nucleotides align to TRBD2. The V and J ends lost 5 bases and 5 bases, in that order; junction bases with no gene match: 7. The CDR3 runs 16 residues. Germline-derived CDR1 and CDR2 are SGHTA and FQGNSA. CDR3 DNA sequence: TGTGCCAGCAGCACACTAGCGGGAGGGAGGGGAGATACGCAGTATTTT. It specifies CASSTLAGGRGDTQYF.

The chain combines TRBV18 with TRBJ2-7, with D perhaps matching TRBD2 (5 bases). CDR1 is KGHSH, CDR2 LQKENI, per germline. This CDR3 comprises 12 residues. Between the trimmed V and J ends, which lost 6 bases and 7 bases, there was a span of 13 bases. The chain's CDR3 is CASSAGGEEQYF. In nucleotides, the CDR3 is TGTGCCAGCTCCGCAGGTGGGGAGGAGCAGTACTTC. The full variable domain, rest sourced from reference TRBV18 and TRBJ2-7, is NAGVMQNPRHLVRRRGQEARLRCSPMKGHSHVYWYRQLPEEGLKFMVYLQKENIIDESGMPKERFSAEFPKEGPSILRIQQVVRGDSAAYFCASSAGGEEQYFGPGTRLTVT.

This chain connects TRBV7-6 to TRBJ2-5; TRBD2 aligns across 7 bases. There are 15 residues in the CDR3. The germline gives CDR1 SGHVS, CDR2 FNYEAQ. Trimming cost V 1 base and J 2 bases; bases outside gene matches: 4. Written as DNA, the CDR3 is TGTGCCAGCAGCTTAGATTCTAGCGGACAAGAGACCCAGTACTTC. Translated, it gives CASSLDSSGQETQYF.

The chain is built from TRBV4-3 and TRBJ2-7; the match to TRBD1 covers 7 bases. The CDR3 is 15 amino acids. The germline V gene encodes CDR1 LGHNA and CDR2 YSLEER. The ends lost 0 bases at V and 5 bases at J; junction bases unmatched: 7. The CDR3 protein is CASSQDGDSNNEQYF. The CDR3 bases are TGCGCCAGCAGCCAAGATGGGGACAGTAACAACGAGCAGTACTTC.

The rearrangement uses TRBV11-2 and TRBJ2-5; D is unresolved. Trimming left V 6 bases short and J 2 bases short, with 7 bases between. The CDR3 runs to 12 residues. Germline V gene sequence: CDR1 SGHAT, CDR2 FQNNGV. DNA for the CDR3: TGTGCCAGCAGACAGTATCAAGAGACCCAGTACTTC. Translation gives CASRQYQETQYF.

This chain uses TRBV15 with TRBJ2-5; 7 positions match TRBD1. V shed 2 bases and J 1 base; nucleotides not matched to a gene: 10. The CDR3 length is 17 residues. From germline, CDR1 is LNHNV and CDR2 YYDKDF (reference sequence). CDR3 protein: CATSRRRDSIFQETQYF. CDR3 nucleotide sequence: TGTGCCACCAGCAGACGTCGGGACAGCATATTCCAAGAGACCCAGTACTTC.

In nucleotides, the CDR3 is TGTGCCTGGAGCGGACAGTCCGGACAGCCCCAGCATTTT. It encodes CAWSGQSGQPQHF. The gene calls are TRBV30 and TRBJ1-5, with a weak D call TRBD1 (6 bases). The CDR3 covers 13 residues. Deletions cut 3 bases from V and 7 bases from J, with 13 bases between. In germline, CDR1 is GTSNPN, CDR2 SVGIG (reference sequence).

V is TRBV2 and J is TRBJ2-7; 8 bases map to TRBD1. The CDR3 has 13 residues. Germline loops: CDR1 SNHLY, CDR2 FYNNEI. V lost 7 bases, J lost 4 bases, and 6 bases stayed unmatched. CDR3: CASIRTGLYEQYF. CDR3 in DNA: TGTGCCAGCATAAGGACAGGGCTTTACGAGCAGTACTTC. The full variable domain, its missing parts supplied by reference TRBV2 and TRBJ2-7, is EPEVTQTPSHQVTQMGQEVILRCVPISNHLYFYWYRQILGQKVEFLVSFYNNEISEKSEIFDDQFSVERPDGSNFTLKIRSTKLEDSAMYFCASIRTGLYEQYFGPGTRLTVT.

V and J are TRBV9 and TRBJ2-2; no reliable D call. V was trimmed by 0 bases and J by 7 bases, leaving 4 bases between them. Germline CDR1 reads SGDLS; CDR2 reads YYNGEE. This CDR3 is 12 amino acids long. The CDR3 spells CASSVDHGELFF. CDR3 in DNA: TGTGCCAGCAGCGTAGATCACGGGGAGCTGTTTTTT.

The J gene is TRBJ1-1, the V gene TRBV12-3 or TRBV12-4, with unresolved D. Trimming removed 7 bases from V and 5 bases from J, with 11 bases in between. CDR3 length equals 12 residues. The CDR3 protein is CASTPRGTEAFF. DNA of the CDR3: TGTGCCAGCACCCCGCGAGGGACTGAAGCTTTCTTT.